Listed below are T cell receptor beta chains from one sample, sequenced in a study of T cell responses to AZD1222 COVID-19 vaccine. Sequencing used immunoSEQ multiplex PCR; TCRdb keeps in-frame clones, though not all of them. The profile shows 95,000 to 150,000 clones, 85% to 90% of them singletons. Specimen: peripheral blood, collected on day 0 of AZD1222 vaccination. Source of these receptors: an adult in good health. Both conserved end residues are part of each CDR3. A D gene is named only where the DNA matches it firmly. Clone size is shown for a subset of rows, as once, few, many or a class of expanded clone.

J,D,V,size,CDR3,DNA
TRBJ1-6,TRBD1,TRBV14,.,CASSHIGQAWNSPLHF,TGTGCCAGCAGCCACATTGGACAGGCGTGGAATTCACCCCTCCACTTT
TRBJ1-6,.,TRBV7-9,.,CASSSSGPRNNSPLHF,TGTGCCAGCAGCTCATCCGGGCCTAGGAATAATTCACCCCTCCACTTT
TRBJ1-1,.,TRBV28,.,CASIPTGRGNTEAFF,TGTGCCAGCATTCCTACGGGCCGCGGAAACACTGAAGCTTTCTTT
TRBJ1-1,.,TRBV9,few,CASSEGGHGTEAFF,TGTGCCAGCAGCGAGGGGGGGCATGGCACTGAAGCTTTCTTT
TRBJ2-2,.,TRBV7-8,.,CASSLINRDHRNANTGELFF,TGTGCCAGCAGCTTAATCAACAGGGATCATCGTAACGCGAACACCGGGGAGCTGTTTTTT
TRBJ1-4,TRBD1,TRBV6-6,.,CASSYGQGAGEKLFF,TGTGCCAGCAGTTACGGGCAGGGGGCAGGAGAAAAACTGTTTTTT
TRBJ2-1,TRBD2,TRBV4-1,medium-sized,CASSQAFSGGLRNEQFF,TGCGCCAGCAGCCAAGCCTTTTCGGGGGGGCTTCGGAATGAGCAGTTCTTC
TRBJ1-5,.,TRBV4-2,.,CASSQDSRTSNQPQHF,TGTGCCAGCAGCCAAGATTCGCGCACGAGCAATCAGCCCCAGCATTTT
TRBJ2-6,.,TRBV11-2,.,CASSRFASGANVLTF,TGTGCCAGCAGTCGTTTTGCCTCTGGGGCCAACGTCCTGACTTTC
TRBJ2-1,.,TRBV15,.,CATSRDRAARFF,TGTGCCACCAGCAGAGATCGAGCGGCGCGGTTCTTC
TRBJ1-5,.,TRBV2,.,CASSPWGNNQPQHF,TGTGCCAGCAGTCCGTGGGGAAACAATCAGCCCCAGCATTTT
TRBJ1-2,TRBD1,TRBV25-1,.,CASSEYGTGYGYTF,TGTGCCAGCAGTGAATATGGGACAGGGTATGGCTACACCTTC
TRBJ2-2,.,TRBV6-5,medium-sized,CASSYRLRWAGELFF,TGTGCCAGCAGTTACCGATTACGGTGGGCCGGGGAGCTGTTTTTT
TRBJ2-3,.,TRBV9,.,CASSTKSGFRTDTQYF,TGTGCCAGCAGCACTAAAAGCGGGTTCCGCACAGATACGCAGTATTTT
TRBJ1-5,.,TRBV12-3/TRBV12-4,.,CASSPRGNQPQHF,TGTGCCAGCAGTCCCAGGGGCAATCAGCCCCAGCATTTT
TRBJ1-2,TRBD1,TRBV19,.,CASSIWDRDIYGYTF,TGTGCCAGTAGTATCTGGGACAGGGATATCTATGGCTACACCTTC
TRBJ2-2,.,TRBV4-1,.,CASRKLVGGRKTGELFF,TGCGCCAGCAGAAAATTAGTTGGGGGGAGGAAAACCGGGGAGCTGTTTTTT
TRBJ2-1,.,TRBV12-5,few,CASGLGTVDDEQFF,TGTGCTAGTGGTTTGGGGACTGTTGACGATGAGCAGTTCTTC
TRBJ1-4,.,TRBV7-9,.,CASTPFQGGGNEKLFF,TGTGCCAGCACACCATTCCAGGGAGGGGGTAATGAAAAACTGTTTTTT
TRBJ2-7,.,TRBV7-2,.,CASSLVGAVSSYEQYF,TGTGCCAGCAGCTTAGTTGGAGCGGTTTCCTCCTACGAGCAGTACTTC
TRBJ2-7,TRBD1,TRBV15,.,CATSTPSKPQDRGLPHYEQYF,TGTGCCACCAGCACTCCTAGCAAACCGCAGGACAGGGGGCTCCCTCACTACGAGCAGTACTTC
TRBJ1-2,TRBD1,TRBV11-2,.,CASSPGTAANYGYTF,TGTGCCAGCAGCCCTGGGACAGCAGCTAACTATGGCTACACCTTC
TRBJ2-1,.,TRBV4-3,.,CASSQESFSYNEQFF,TGCGCCAGCAGCCAAGAGTCTTTCTCCTACAATGAGCAGTTCTTC
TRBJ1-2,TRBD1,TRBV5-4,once,CASSPDRLVNYGYTF,TGTGCCAGCAGCCCGGACAGGCTTGTTAACTATGGCTACACCTTC
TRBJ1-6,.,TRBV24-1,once,CATSDVQGKGSPLHF,TGTGCCACCAGTGATGTTCAGGGAAAGGGTTCACCCCTCCACTTT
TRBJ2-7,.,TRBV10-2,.,CASTRTASSYEQYF,TGCGCCAGCACCCGTACGGCGTCCTCCTACGAGCAGTACTTC
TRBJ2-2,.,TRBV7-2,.,CASSPRQESRELFF,TGTGCCAGCAGCCCTAGACAGGAGTCTAGGGAGCTGTTTTTT
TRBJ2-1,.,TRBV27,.,CASSSLGGRSSYNEQFF,TGTGCCAGCAGTTCCCTGGGTGGGCGGAGCTCCTACAATGAGCAGTTCTTC
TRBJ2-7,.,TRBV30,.,CAWMDMATYEQYF,TGTGCCTGGATGGACATGGCGACCTACGAGCAGTACTTC
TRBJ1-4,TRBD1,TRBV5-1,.,CASSPWDRGPNEKLFF,TGCGCCAGCAGCCCCTGGGACAGGGGACCTAATGAAAAACTGTTTTTT
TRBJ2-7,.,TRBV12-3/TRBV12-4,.,CASSLMGQQYF,TGTGCCAGCAGTTTAATGGGACAGCAGTACTTC
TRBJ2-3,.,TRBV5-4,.,CASSRADTQYF,TGTGCCAGCAGCAGGGCAGATACGCAGTATTTT
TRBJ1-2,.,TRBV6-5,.,CASSMRQSYYGYTF,TGTGCCAGCAGTATGAGACAGAGCTACTATGGCTACACCTTC
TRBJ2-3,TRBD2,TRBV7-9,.,CASHASGVTDTQYF,TGTGCCTCCCACGCTAGCGGGGTTACAGATACGCAGTATTTT
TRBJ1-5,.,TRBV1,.,CTSSRGRSNQPQHF,TGCACCAGCAGCCGAGGCAGGAGCAATCAGCCCCAGCATTTT
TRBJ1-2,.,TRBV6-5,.,CASLTLNYGYTF,TGTGCCAGCCTTACACTGAACTATGGCTACACCTTC
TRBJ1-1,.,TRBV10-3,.,CAISDSYTEAFF,TGTGCCATCAGTGACAGCTACACTGAAGCTTTCTTT
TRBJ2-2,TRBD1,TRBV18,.,CASSPLQGATGELFF,TGTGCCAGCTCACCTCTACAGGGGGCGACCGGGGAGCTGTTTTTT
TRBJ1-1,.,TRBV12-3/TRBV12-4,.,CASKGVFNEAFF,TGTGCCAGCAAAGGGGTTTTCAATGAAGCTTTCTTT
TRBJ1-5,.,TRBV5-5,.,CASSLGTTQPQHF,TGTGCCAGCAGCTTGGGGACGACTCAGCCCCAGCATTTT
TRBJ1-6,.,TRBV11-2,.,CASSLGGALNSPLHF,TGTGCCAGCAGCTTAGGTGGGGCCCTGAATTCACCCCTCCACTTT
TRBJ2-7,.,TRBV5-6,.,CASSFQGSYEQYF,TGTGCCAGCAGCTTTCAGGGTTCCTACGAGCAGTACTTC